The 15 T cell receptor beta chains reported below all come from one sample, sequenced in a study of OX40 agonist ivuxolimab in advanced cancers. Sequenced by immunoSEQ multiplex PCR; TCRdb stores in-frame clones only, minus some. The table includes 34,000 or so clones, roughly 79% detected once. The starting material was CD4+ or CD8+ T cells sorted from blood, obtained in a trial of the OX40 agonist ivuxolimab. These receptors were obtained from an adult with an advanced solid tumor such as melanoma, head and neck, liver or kidney cancer.

The CDR3 DNA follows: TGTGCCAGCAGCGTAGGGGGCACCGGGGAGCTGTTTTTT. Translating it yields CASSVGGTGELFF. The chain uses TRBV9 and TRBJ2-2; D uncertain. This CDR3 region has 13 residues. V lost 0 bases, J lost 4 bases, and 4 bases lay in between. From germline, CDR1 is SGDLS and CDR2 YYNGEE. The variable domain in full, completed from reference TRBV9 and TRBJ2-2, reads DSGVTQTPKHLITATGQRVTLRCSPRSGDLSVYWYQQSLDQGLQFLIQYYNGEERAKGNILERFSAQQFPDLHSELNLSSLELGDSALYFCASSVGGTGELFFGEGSRLTVL.

The V and J genes are TRBV5-6 and TRBJ2-7; 9 bases line up with TRBD1. The CDR3 length is 14 residues. The V segment lost 4 bases and the J segment 1 base; nucleotides outside the gene matches: 3. The germline CDR1 and CDR2 sequences are SGHDT and YYEEEE. In DNA form, the CDR3 reads TGTGCCAGCAGCCCCGGGACAGGGTCCTACGAGCAGTACTTC. It specifies CASSPGTGSYEQYF.

The rearrangement links TRBV2 to TRBJ2-7, with a tentative D call TRBD1 (5 bases). The CDR3 is 13 residues long. The V gene's germline CDR1 is SNHLY and CDR2 FYNNEI. Deletions cut 6 bases from V and 9 bases from J, with 18 bases between. This CDR3 is CASRGVPNSGQYF. CDR3 DNA sequence: TGTGCCAGCAGAGGGGTACCGAATTCCGGGCAGTACTTC.

DNA of the CDR3: TGTGCCACCAGCAGAGGGGACAGCCCCTACAATGAGCAGTTCTTC. This codes for CATSRGDSPYNEQFF. V usage is TRBV15 and J usage is TRBJ2-1; 7 positions agree with TRBD1. Unmatched junction bases numbered 2, after V lost 1 base and J lost 2 bases. Germline V CDR1 and CDR2: LNHNV, YYDKDF (reference sequence). The CDR3 loop spans 15 amino acids.

V and J are TRBV5-1 and TRBJ2-5, with D possibly TRBD1 on 6 matching bases. The V gene's germline CDR1 is SGHRS and CDR2 YFSETQ. This CDR3 spans 13 amino acids. The ends were cut back, 0 bases at V and 11 bases at J, with 14 bases in the middle. In nucleotides, the CDR3 is TGCGCCAGCAGCTTGGGACAGGTGGATGAGCAGTACTTC. Amino acid sequence: CASSLGQVDEQYF.

The chain combines TRBV18 with TRBJ1-2; no clear D. The V end was cut by 2 bases, the J end by 4 bases, with 17 bases between. The CDR3 consists of 16 residues. Germline V gene data show CDR1 as KGHSH and CDR2 as LQKENI. CDR3: CASSPERQVEGYGYTF. CDR3 DNA: TGTGCCAGCTCACCAGAGCGGCAGGTAGAGGGCTATGGCTACACCTTC.

The V call is TRBV7-2, the J call TRBJ2-7, with 8 bases fitting TRBD2. This CDR3 region has 14 residues. Germline values: CDR1 SGHTA, CDR2 FQGNSA. V lost 2 bases, J lost 6 bases, and 6 bases stayed unmatched. The CDR3, as DNA: TGTGCCAGCAGCTTATGGGCGGGGGGTTCCGAGCAGTACTTC. It is translated as CASSLWAGGSEQYF. Complete variable domain (other parts from reference TRBV7-2 and TRBJ2-7): GAGVSQSPSNKVTEKGKDVELRCDPISGHTALYWYRQSLGQGLEFLIYFQGNSAPDKSGLPSDRFSAERTGGSVSTLTIQRTQQEDSAVYLCASSLWAGGSEQYFGPGTRLTVT.

V gene TRBV4-1 combines with J gene TRBJ1-5, with 8 bases lining up with TRBD1. The CDR3 totals 14 residues. J lost 1 base, V lost 4 bases, and 0 bases had no gene match. Germline V CDR1 and CDR2: MGHRA, YSYEKL. The CDR3 is CASSRTGSNQPQHF. CDR3 coding DNA: TGCGCCAGCAGCCGGACAGGGAGCAATCAGCCCCAGCATTTT.

This sequence joins TRBV4-3 and TRBJ2-1; a possible D gene is TRBD2 (5 bases). The germline V gene encodes CDR1 LGHNA and CDR2 YSLEER. Trimming pared 5 bases from V and 1 base from J, leaving 9 bases between. CDR3 length equals 14 residues. The CDR3 DNA sequence: TGCGCCAGCAGCGGGAGCCGTTCCTACAATGAGCAGTTCTTC. Its protein product is CASSGSRSYNEQFF.

The chain couples TRBV30 to TRBJ1-5; no clear D gene. The CDR3 contains 14 residues. V gave up 1 base and J gave up 0 bases, with 7 bases separating them. The V gene's germline CDR1 is GTSNPN and CDR2 SVGIG (reference sequence). The CDR3 region is CAWSGHNSNQPQHF. The DNA for the CDR3 is TGTGCCTGGAGTGGGCATAATAGCAATCAGCCCCAGCATTTT.

V is TRBV4-3 and J is TRBJ2-3; 11 positions match TRBD2. This CDR3 spans 18 amino acids. The V and J ends lost 0 bases and 2 bases, in that order; junction bases with no gene match: 7. Germline-derived CDR1 and CDR2 are LGHNA and YSLEER. CDR3 protein: CASSQEYPSGRFTDTQYF. The CDR3 coding sequence is TGCGCCAGCAGCCAAGAATACCCTAGCGGGAGGTTCACAGATACGCAGTATTTT.

V usage is TRBV6-1 and J usage is TRBJ1-6; D is uncertain. Germline assignment: CDR1 MNHNS and CDR2 SASEGT. Trimming cost V 5 bases and J 6 bases, with 8 bases left between them. The CDR3 covers 13 residues. The CDR3 reads CASSPLSNSPLHF. CDR3 coding DNA: TGTGCCAGCAGTCCCCTCAGTAATTCACCCCTCCACTTT.

This clone was picked up one time. The CDR3 nucleotides read TGTGCCAGCAGTAGGGGGGGGACCTCCTACAATGAGCAGTTCTTC. Its translation is CASSRGGTSYNEQFF. V gene TRBV2 combines with J gene TRBJ2-1; D might be TRBD2 (7 bases). V was clipped by 5 bases and J by 0 bases, with 11 bases between them. The CDR3 sequence is 15 residues long. Germline CDR1 and CDR2: SNHLY and FYNNEI.

The chain combines TRBV2 with TRBJ2-5; 12 nucleotides line up with TRBD2. The J segment lost 4 bases and the V segment lost 7 bases, leaving 4 bases of the junction unmatched. Looked up from germline, CDR1 is SNHLY and CDR2 is FYNNEI. This CDR3 comprises 14 residues. The CDR3 sequence is CASKELAGGETQYF. In DNA, the CDR3 is TGTGCCAGCAAGGAACTAGCGGGGGGAGAGACCCAGTACTTC.

The chain links TRBV28 to TRBJ1-3; D remains ambiguous. The ends were cut back, 1 base at V and 0 bases at J, with 13 bases in the middle. Germline CDR1 MDHEN, CDR2 SYDVKM. The CDR3 loop spans 17 amino acids. The CDR3 DNA reads TGTGCCAGCAGTTTATTGGGTCGAGAAAACTCTGGAAACACCATATATTTT. It translates to CASSLLGRENSGNTIYF.